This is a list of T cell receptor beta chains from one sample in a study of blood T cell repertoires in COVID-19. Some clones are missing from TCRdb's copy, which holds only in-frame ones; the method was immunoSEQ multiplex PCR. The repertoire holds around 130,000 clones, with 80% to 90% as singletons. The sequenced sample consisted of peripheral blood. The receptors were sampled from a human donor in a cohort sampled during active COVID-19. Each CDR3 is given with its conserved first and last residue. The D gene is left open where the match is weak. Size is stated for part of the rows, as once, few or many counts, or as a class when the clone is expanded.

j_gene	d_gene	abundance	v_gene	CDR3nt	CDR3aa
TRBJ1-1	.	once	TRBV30	TGTGCCTGGAGTGTAGGGGGAATGAACGGGCCTTTCTTT	CAWSVGGMNGPFF
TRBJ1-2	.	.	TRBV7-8	TGTGCCAGCAGCTTTAACCGCGGCGGACAGAGCTATGGCTACACCTTC	CASSFNRGGQSYGYTF
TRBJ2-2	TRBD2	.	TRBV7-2	TGTGCCAGCAGCTTAAACCCGGGACTAGAGGACGGGGAGCTGTTTTTT	CASSLNPGLEDGELFF
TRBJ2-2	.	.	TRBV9	TGTGCCAGCAGCGTAGGAGGAACCCCCGGGGAGCTGTTTTTT	CASSVGGTPGELFF
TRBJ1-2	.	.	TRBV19	TGTGCCAGTACTCAGGACAGATTCTATGGCTACACCTTC	CASTQDRFYGYTF
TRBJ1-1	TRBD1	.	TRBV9	TGTGCCAGCAGCGGACAGGGGAGGCAGGCAGCTTTCTTT	CASSGQGRQAAFF
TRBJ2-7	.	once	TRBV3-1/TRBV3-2	TGTGCCAGCAGCCGAGCGCTCTTCGGGTCCTACGAGCAGTACTTC	CASSRALFGSYEQYF
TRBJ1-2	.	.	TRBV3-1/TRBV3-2	TGTGCCAGCACGGGGGATCACTATGGCTACACCTTC	CASTGDHYGYTF
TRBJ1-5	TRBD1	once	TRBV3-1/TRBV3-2	TGTGCCAGCAGCCACGGGACAGGTAATCAGCCCCAGCATTTT	CASSHGTGNQPQHF
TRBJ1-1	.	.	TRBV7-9	TGTGCCAGCAGGCTGCCCGGGTCGAACACTGAAGCTTTCTTT	CASRLPGSNTEAFF
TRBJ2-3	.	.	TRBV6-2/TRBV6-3	TGTGCCAGCAGTTACAGCCGGAGGGACCCCAACACAGATACGCAGTATTTT	CASSYSRRDPNTDTQYF
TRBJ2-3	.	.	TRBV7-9	TGTGCCAGCAGCTTCTGGGTTGGCGGTCGGTTTAGCACAGATACGCAGTATTTT	CASSFWVGGRFSTDTQYF
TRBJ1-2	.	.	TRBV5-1	TGCGCCAGCAGCTTGGGGCAGAACTATGGCTACACCTTC	CASSLGQNYGYTF
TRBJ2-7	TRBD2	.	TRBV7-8	TGTGCCAGCAGCTTTAGCGGGGGGGCTTACGAGCAGTACTTC	CASSFSGGAYEQYF
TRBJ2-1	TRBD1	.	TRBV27	TGTGCCAGCAGTTTAGGGGACAGGGGAAAGCTCTACAATGAGCAGTTCTTC	CASSLGDRGKLYNEQFF
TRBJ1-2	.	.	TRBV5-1	TGCGCCAGCAGCGAAAGTACTCTAGCTAACTATGGCTACACCTTC	CASSESTLANYGYTF
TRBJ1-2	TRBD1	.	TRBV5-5	TGTGCCAGCAGCCGGGACAGTATAAACTCTGGCTACACCTTC	CASSRDSINSGYTF
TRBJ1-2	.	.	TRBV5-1	TGCGCCAGCAGCTTGCCGGGATTGTCCGGCTACACCTTC	CASSLPGLSGYTF
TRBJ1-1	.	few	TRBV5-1	TGCGCCAGCAACCCGATGGACAGTAAGGACACTGAAGCTTTCTTT	CASNPMDSKDTEAFF
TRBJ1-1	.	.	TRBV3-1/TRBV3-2	TGTGCCAGCAGCCAATCTGGCATTATGAACACTGAAGCTTTCTTT	CASSQSGIMNTEAFF
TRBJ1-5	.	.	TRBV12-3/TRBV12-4	TGTGCCAGCACTTACGGTCGGTATCAGCCCCAGCATTTT	CASTYGRYQPQHF
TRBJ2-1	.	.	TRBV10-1	TGCGCCAGCAGTGAGTCTCGGGGGGCCCAAGGGGAGCAGTTCTTC	CASSESRGAQGEQFF
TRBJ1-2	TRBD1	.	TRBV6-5	TGTGCCAGCACTCAAAACGGGCCAGGGGGTTATGGCTACACCTTC	CASTQNGPGGYGYTF
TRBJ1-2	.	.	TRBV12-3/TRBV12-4	TGTGCCAGCAGTTTGGTAGGGGAGGCTGGCTACACCTTC	CASSLVGEAGYTF
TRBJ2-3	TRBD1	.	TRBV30	TGTGCCTGGAGTGTTGCAGGGACAGTGATGGCAGATACGCAGTATTTT	CAWSVAGTVMADTQYF
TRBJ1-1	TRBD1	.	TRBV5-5	TGTGCCAGCAGGGACAGGGAGGTGAACACTGAAGCTTTCTTT	CASRDREVNTEAFF
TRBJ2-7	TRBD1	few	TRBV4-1	TGCGCCAGCAGCCCGGGGACAGACTACGAGCAGTACTTC	CASSPGTDYEQYF
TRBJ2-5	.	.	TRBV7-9	TGTGCCAGCAGCCCCCAGGGGGAGACCCAGTACTTC	CASSPQGETQYF
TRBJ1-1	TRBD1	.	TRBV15	TGTGCCACCAGCAGAGATAGGGGGACAGGGGGCGTTTTATACTTGGGCACTGAAGCTTTCTTT	CATSRDRGTGGVLYLGTEAFF
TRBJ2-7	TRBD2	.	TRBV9	TGTGCCAGCAGCGTAGGGCTAGCGGCCTCCTACGAGCAGTACTTC	CASSVGLAASYEQYF
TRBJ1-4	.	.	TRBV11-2	TGTGCCAGCAGCCTAAATATTAATGAAAAACTGTTTTTT	CASSLNINEKLFF
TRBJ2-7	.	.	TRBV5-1	TGCGCCAGCGCCCCAGGGTCCTCGAACTACGAGCAGTACTTC	CASAPGSSNYEQYF
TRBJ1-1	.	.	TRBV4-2	TGTGCCAGCAGCCCCTTGGGGCAGCCCTTGAACACTGAAGCTTTCTTT	CASSPLGQPLNTEAFF
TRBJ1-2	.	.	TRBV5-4	TGTGCCAGCAGCTTGGACAGTGAATATGGCTACACCTTC	CASSLDSEYGYTF
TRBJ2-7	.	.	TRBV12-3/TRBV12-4	TGTGCCAGCACTCAGGCGAACTACGAGCAGTACTTC	CASTQANYEQYF
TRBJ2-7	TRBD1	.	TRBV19	TGTGCCAGTAGAGAAGAGGACAGGGGCCACGAGCAGTACTTC	CASREEDRGHEQYF
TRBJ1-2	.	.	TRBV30	TGTGCCTGGAACCAGGACTATGGCTACACCTTC	CAWNQDYGYTF
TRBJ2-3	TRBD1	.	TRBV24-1	TGTGCCACCAGTGATCCTGGGGAAGAGGGGGCGACAGATACGCAGTATTTT	CATSDPGEEGATDTQYF
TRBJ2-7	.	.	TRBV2	TGTGCCAGCAGTGAATATTATGCGCGCGAGCAGTACTTC	CASSEYYAREQYF
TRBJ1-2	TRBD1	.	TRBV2	TGTGCCAGCACCGCGGACAGGGGAGGCTATGGCTACACCTTC	CASTADRGGYGYTF
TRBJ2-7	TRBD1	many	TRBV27	TGTGCCAGCAGAAGAGGACAGGGGGAACGGTACGAGCAGTACTTC	CASRRGQGERYEQYF
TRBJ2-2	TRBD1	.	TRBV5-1	TGCGCCAGCCGACCACAGGGGCACACCGGGGAGCTGTTTTTT	CASRPQGHTGELFF
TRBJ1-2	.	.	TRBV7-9	TGTGCCAGCAGCTTAGAAACCGCAGGGTTCTATGGCTACACCTTC	CASSLETAGFYGYTF
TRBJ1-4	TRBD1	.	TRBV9	TGTGCCAGCAGCGTGGGACAGGGCCTTGTCGAAAAACTGTTTTTT	CASSVGQGLVEKLFF
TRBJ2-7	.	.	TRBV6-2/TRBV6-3	TGTGCCAGCAGTTTTGGAGAGTACGAGCAGTACTTC	CASSFGEYEQYF
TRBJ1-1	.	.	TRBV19	TGTGCCAGTAGTAAAGGGGGGGGCATGAACACTGAAGCTTTCTTT	CASSKGGGMNTEAFF
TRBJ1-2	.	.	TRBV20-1	TGCAGTGCCCGGACGGGATATGGCTACACCTTC	CSARTGYGYTF
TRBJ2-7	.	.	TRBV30	TGTGCCTGGAGTGTAGAGGAGTTCTACGAGCAGTACTTC	CAWSVEEFYEQYF
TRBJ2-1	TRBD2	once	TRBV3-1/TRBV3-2	TGTGCCAGCAGCCAAGATAGCGGGGTGCAGTTCTTC	CASSQDSGVQFF